This T cell receptor (beta chain) was sequenced during a study of blood T cell repertoires in COVID-19. Study details: Some COVID-19 samples were acute and others convalescent; all came from the United States, Italy and Spain.

TCRdb keeps only in-frame clones here, not all; method: immunoSEQ multiplex PCR. The profile shows about 210,000 clones, just under 90% of them singletons. The CDR3 has 14 residues. The V gene's germline CDR1 is KGHDR and CDR2 SFDVKD. V lost 4 bases and J lost 0, with 6 bases in between. The specimen was peripheral blood. The clonotype originates from a man aged 60 to 69 who had recovered from COVID-19. The chain uses TRBV24-1 and TRBJ2-1; D is unclear. The CDR3 nucleotides read TGTGCCACCAGTGACGGCGGCTCCTACAATGAGCAGTTCTTC. It yields the protein CATSDGGSYNEQFF.